This TCR beta chain was found in a study of T cell clonality in common variable immunodeficiency. Data came from immunoSEQ multiplex PCR; TCRdb stores just in-frame clones and leaves some out. Listed here are 30,000 to 40,000 clones without any singletons, the top ten holding 0.8% to 1%. From germline, CDR1 is SGDLS and CDR2 YYNGEE. The V and J ends lost 3 bases and 5 bases, in that order; junction bases with no gene match: 12. The CDR3 sequence is 18 residues long. This clone was recorded many times. The missing CDR3 end, 3 residues past where the read stops, is filled in from the germline J gene. Sequencing used peripheral blood mononuclear cells. V is TRBV9 and J is TRBJ2-3, with TRBD2 matching 13 bases. The origin of this receptor is a person aged 18-70 years in good health. The sequenced part of the CDR3 DNA is TGTGCCAGCAGCGCCGGTTTTGGACTAGCGGGAGCGGGAGATACG. This translates into CASSAGFGLAGAGDT. The full CDR3 reads CASSAGFGLAGAGDTQYF. Combining the CDR3 with reference TRBV9 and TRBJ2-3 gives the whole variable domain DSGVTQTPKHLITATGQRVTLRCSPRSGDLSVYWYQQSLDQGLQFLIQYYNGEERAKGNILERFSAQQFPDLHSELNLSSLELGDSALYFCASSAGFGLAGAGDTQYFGPGTRLTVL.